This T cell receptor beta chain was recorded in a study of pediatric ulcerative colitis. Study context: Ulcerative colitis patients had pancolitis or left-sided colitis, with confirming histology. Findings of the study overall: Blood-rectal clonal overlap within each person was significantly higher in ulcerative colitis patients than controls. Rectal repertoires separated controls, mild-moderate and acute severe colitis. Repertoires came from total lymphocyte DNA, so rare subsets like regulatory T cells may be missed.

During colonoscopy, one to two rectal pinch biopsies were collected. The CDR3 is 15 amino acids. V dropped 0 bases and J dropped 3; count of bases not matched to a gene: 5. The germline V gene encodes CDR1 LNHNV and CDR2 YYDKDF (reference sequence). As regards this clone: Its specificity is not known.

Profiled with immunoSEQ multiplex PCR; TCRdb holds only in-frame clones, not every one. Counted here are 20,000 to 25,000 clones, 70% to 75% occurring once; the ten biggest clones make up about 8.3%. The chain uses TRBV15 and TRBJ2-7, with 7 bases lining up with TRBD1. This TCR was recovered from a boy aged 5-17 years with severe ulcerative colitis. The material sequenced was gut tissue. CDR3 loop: CATSRDGQAFYEQYF. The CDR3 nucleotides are TGTGCCACCAGCAGAGATGGACAGGCATTCTACGAGCAGTACTTC.